These T cell receptor beta chains were read from a single sample in a study of shared clonotypes between healthy human individuals. TCRdb's copy holds only in-frame clones and misses some; the assay was immunoSEQ multiplex PCR. Of about 2.3 million clones listed, roughly 90% are singletons. The sample consisted of naive CD4+ T cells from PBMCs. Receptors originate from a man between 18 and 29 years old in good health. Some clones in this sample may be carry-over from other donors' samples. Each CDR3 is given without its conserved first and last residue. Each record gives: J gene, V gene, CDR3 length, CDR3 protein.

>TRBJ2-6|TRBV5-1|14
ASSLQGATGANVLT
>TRBJ1-1|TRBV4-1|12
ASSPRPGDTEAF
>TRBJ1-1|TRBV19|11
ASSINRATEAF
>TRBJ2-5|TRBV5-6|12
ASSLRTGKETQY
>TRBJ1-4|TRBV28|13
ASSPRAGSYEKLF
>TRBJ2-1|TRBV5-4|14
ASSSLAGASYNEQF
>TRBJ2-5|TRBV6-5|12
ASSYSGIRETQY
>TRBJ2-2|TRBV7-9|13
ASSLQVEGTGELF
>TRBJ2-7|TRBV7-2|13
ASSSVGTVAYEQY
>TRBJ1-5|TRBV7-8|15
ASSFPRQGGAKQPQH
>TRBJ1-4|TRBV11-2|12
ASSLDRVKGGLF
>TRBJ2-1|TRBV30|9
AWTSASEQF
>TRBJ2-7|TRBV7-2|12
ASSLDRGSYEQY
>TRBJ1-4|TRBV5-5|12
ASSPGQLGGKLF
>TRBJ2-2|TRBV4-1|15
ASSQPTSGRAPGELF
>TRBJ2-5|TRBV15|11
ATRGARQETQY
>TRBJ2-7|TRBV9|15
ASSTLPRTSGSYEQY
>TRBJ2-1|TRBV5-1|12
ASSSGGSYNEQF
>TRBJ1-6|TRBV19|12
ASSTRQGNSPLH
>TRBJ1-1|TRBV29-1|8
SVVEIQAF
>TRBJ2-3|TRBV9|11
ASSRDERDTQY
>TRBJ2-1|TRBV29-1|12
SVGGTPPYNEQF
>TRBJ1-4|TRBV7-9|13
ASSSRQTTNEKLF
>NA|TRBV7-9|12
ASSLYGPDYEQY
>TRBJ2-3|TRBV4-3|12
ASSPDQGTDTQY
>TRBJ1-1|TRBV11-1|12
ASSLAWDIGEAF
>TRBJ1-1|TRBV5-4|13
ASSFETPRQGVQF
>TRBJ1-1|TRBV18|12
ASSPPSGDTEAF
>TRBJ1-2|TRBV5-1|11
ASTPGGNYGYT
>TRBJ1-5|TRBV6-1|9
ASSEYQPQH
>TRBJ1-1|TRBV25-1|13
ASSEPDRPNTEAF
>TRBJ1-4|TRBV5-1|13
ASSGGQGRAEKLF
>TRBJ2-1|TRBV5-1|13
ASSSPGQAVNEQF
>TRBJ1-1|TRBV6-5|14
ASSYSLPGVNTEAF
>TRBJ2-5|TRBV29-1|10
SVDRDQETQY
>TRBJ2-3|TRBV15|12
ATMDLTSTDTQY
>TRBJ2-5|TRBV5-1|16
ASSSAGGTGEDRETQY
>TRBJ2-2|TRBV6-5|11
ASSYRQTGELF
>TRBJ2-1|TRBV5-1|15
ASSLGLAGTSYNEQF
>TRBJ1-5|TRBV15|13
ATSREAGQGQPQH
>TRBJ2-3|TRBV7-9|14
ASSLILGGVTDTQY
>TRBJ1-2|TRBV28|10
ASSLTGYGYT
>TRBJ2-7|TRBV9|12
ASSGSTGRYEQY
>TRBJ2-5|TRBV5-1|13
ASKTGTSVRETQY
>TRBJ1-2|TRBV5-6|13
ASSLVNSKTYGYT
>TRBJ2-3|TRBV6-5|13
ASSYHGTGTDTQY
>TRBJ2-1|TRBV7-3|13
ASSFSGTSPNEQF
>TRBJ1-2|TRBV2|13
ASSEARAGLRGYT
>TRBJ2-7|TRBV1|13
TSSQVTSDSYEQY
>TRBJ2-7|TRBV5-1|14
ASSLGPGLARYEQY
>TRBJ2-3|TRBV7-6|13
ASSLVAVSTDTQY
>TRBJ2-7|TRBV6-6|12
ASSLDWGAAEQY
>TRBJ1-5|TRBV9|13
ASSASTGINQPQH